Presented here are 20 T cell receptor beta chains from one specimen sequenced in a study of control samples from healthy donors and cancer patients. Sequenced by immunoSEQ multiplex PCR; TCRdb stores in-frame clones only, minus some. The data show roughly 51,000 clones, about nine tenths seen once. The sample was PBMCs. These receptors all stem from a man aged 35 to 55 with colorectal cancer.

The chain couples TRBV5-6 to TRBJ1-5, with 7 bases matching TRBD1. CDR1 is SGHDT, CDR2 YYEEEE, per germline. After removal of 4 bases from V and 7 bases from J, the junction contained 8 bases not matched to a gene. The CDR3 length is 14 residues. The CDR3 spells CASSRGTEGQPQHF. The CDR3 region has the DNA TGTGCCAGCAGCCGGGGGACAGAGGGACAGCCCCAGCATTTT.

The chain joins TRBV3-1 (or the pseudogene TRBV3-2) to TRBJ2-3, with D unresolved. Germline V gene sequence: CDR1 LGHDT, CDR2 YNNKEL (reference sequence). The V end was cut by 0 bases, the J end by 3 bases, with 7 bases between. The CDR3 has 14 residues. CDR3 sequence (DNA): TGTGCCAGCAGCCAAGAGAGGACGACAGATACGCAGTATTTT. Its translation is CASSQERTTDTQYF.

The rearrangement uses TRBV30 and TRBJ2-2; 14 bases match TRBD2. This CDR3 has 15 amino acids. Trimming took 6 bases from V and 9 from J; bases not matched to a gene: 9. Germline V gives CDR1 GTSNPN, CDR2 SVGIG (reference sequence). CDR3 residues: CACGLAGGARRELFF. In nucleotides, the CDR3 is TGTGCCTGCGGACTAGCGGGAGGTGCCCGTCGGGAGCTGTTTTTT.

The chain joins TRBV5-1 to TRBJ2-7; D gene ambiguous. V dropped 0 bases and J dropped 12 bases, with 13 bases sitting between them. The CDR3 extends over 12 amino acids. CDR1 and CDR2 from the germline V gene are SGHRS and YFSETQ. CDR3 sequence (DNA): TGCGCCAGCAGCTTGGAAGCCAGACGCCTGTACTTC. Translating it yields CASSLEARRLYF.

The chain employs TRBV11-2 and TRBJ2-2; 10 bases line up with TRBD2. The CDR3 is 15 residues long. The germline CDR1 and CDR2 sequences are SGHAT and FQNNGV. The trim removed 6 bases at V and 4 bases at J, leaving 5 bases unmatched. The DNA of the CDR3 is TGTGCCAGCAGGCCACTAGCGGGATTCACCGGGGAGCTGTTTTTT. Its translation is CASRPLAGFTGELFF. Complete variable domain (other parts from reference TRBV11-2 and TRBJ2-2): EAGVAQSPRYKIIEKRQSVAFWCNPISGHATLYWYQQILGQGPKLLIQFQNNGVVDDSQLPKDRFSAERLKGVDSTLKIQPAKLEDSAVYLCASRPLAGFTGELFFGEGSRLTVL.

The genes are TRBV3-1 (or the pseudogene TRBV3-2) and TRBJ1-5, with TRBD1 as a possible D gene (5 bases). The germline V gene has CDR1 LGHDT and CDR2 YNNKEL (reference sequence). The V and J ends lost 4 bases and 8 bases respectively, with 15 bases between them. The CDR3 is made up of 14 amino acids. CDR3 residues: CASSPGLSREPQHF. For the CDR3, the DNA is TGTGCCAGCAGCCCTGGACTGAGCAGGGAGCCCCAGCATTTT.

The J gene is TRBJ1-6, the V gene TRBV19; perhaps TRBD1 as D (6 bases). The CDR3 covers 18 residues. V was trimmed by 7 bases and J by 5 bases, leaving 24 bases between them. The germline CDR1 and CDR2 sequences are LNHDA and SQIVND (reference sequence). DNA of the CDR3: TGTGCCAGTACCGCAGTAGGGGGGGCGCTAACGAATAATTCACCCCTCCACTTT. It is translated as CASTAVGGALTNNSPLHF.

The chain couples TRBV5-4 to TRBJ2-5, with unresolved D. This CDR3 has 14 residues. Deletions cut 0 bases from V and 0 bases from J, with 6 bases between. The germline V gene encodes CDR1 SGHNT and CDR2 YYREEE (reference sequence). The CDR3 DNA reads TGTGCCAGCAGCTTGGAGGCAGACCAAGAGACCCAGTACTTC. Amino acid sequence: CASSLEADQETQYF.

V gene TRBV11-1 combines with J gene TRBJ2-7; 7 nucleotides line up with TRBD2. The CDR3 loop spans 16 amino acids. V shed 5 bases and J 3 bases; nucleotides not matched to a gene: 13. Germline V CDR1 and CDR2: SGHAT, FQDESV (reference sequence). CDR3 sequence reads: CASSPGTNADIYEQYF. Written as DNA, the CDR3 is TGTGCCAGCAGCCCGGGGACTAACGCCGACATCTACGAGCAGTACTTC.

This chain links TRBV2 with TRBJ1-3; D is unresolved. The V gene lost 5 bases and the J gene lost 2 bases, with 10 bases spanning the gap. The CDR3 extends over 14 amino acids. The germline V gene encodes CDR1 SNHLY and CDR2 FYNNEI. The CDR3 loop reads CASSYHLTGNTIYF. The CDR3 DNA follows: TGTGCCAGCAGTTATCATCTAACTGGAAACACCATATATTTT.

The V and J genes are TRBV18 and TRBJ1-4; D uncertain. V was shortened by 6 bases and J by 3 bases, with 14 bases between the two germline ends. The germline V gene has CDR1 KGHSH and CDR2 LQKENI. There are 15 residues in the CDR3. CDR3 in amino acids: CASSSREGANEKLFF. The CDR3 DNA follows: TGTGCCAGCTCTAGCCGGGAGGGTGCTAATGAAAAACTGTTTTTT.

The CDR3 DNA is TGTGCCAGCCCCAGCCCCCTAGGTAGATTCTTGAACACTGAAGCTTTCTTT. It encodes CASPSPLGRFLNTEAFF. V and J are TRBV28 and TRBJ1-1, with D uncertain. The germline CDR1 and CDR2 sequences are MDHEN and SYDVKM. This CDR3 spans 17 amino acids. V shed 8 bases and J shed 0 bases, with 22 bases lying between them.

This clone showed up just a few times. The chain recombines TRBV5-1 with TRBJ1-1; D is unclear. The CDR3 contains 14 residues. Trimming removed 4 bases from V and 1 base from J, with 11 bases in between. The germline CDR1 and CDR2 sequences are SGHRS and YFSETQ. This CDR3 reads CASSQTPRNTEAFF. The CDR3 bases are TGCGCCAGCAGCCAAACCCCCAGGAACACTGAAGCTTTCTTT. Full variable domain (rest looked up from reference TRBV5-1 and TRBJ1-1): KAGVTQTPRYLIKTRGQQVTLSCSPISGHRSVSWYQQTPGQGLQFLFEYFSETQRNKGNFPGRFSGRQFSNSRSEMNVSTLELGDSALYLCASSQTPRNTEAFFGQGTRLTVV.

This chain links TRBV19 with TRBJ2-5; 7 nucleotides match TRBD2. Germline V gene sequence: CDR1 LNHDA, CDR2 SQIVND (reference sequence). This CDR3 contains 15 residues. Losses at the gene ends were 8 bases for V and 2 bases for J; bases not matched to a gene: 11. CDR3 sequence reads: CASQGGRGGQETQYF. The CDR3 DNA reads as TGTGCCAGTCAGGGCGGGAGAGGAGGGCAAGAGACCCAGTACTTC.

CDR3 nucleotides: TGTGCCAGCTCACCAGCCGGGACGCGAGCCTACGAGCAGTACTTC. This gives the protein CASSPAGTRAYEQYF. The chain joins TRBV18 to TRBJ2-7; D is tentatively TRBD1 or TRBD2 (5 bases each). This CDR3 comprises 15 residues. Germline lookup yields CDR1 KGHSH and CDR2 LQKENI. V was shortened by 2 bases and J by 2 bases, with 13 bases between the two germline ends.

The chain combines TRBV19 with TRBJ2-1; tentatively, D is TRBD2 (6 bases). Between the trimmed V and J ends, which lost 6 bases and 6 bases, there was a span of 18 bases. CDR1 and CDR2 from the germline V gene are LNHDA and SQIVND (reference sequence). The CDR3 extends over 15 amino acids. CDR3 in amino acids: CASRPGTPLPNEQFF. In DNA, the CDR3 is TGTGCCAGTAGACCCGGGACTCCCCTCCCCAATGAGCAGTTCTTC.

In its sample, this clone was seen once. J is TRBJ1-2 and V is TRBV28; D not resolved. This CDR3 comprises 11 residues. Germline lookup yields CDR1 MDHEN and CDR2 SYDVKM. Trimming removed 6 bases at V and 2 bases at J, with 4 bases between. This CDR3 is CASSTNYGYTF. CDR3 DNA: TGTGCCAGCAGCACCAACTATGGCTACACCTTC.

DNA for the CDR3: TGTGCCAGCAGCTTAGAGGAAGGGACGAGTCAGTTCTTC. Amino acid sequence: CASSLEEGTSQFF. This chain connects TRBV7-2 to TRBJ2-1, with D perhaps being TRBD1 or TRBD2 (5 bases each). The CDR3 consists of 13 residues. Trimming stripped 1 base from V and 13 bases from J, with 14 bases between. In germline, CDR1 is SGHTA, CDR2 FQGNSA.

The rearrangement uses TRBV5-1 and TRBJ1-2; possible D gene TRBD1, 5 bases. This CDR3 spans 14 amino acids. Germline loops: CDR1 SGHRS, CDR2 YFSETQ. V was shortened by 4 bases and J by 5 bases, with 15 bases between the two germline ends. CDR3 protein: CASSGSGTGYGYTF. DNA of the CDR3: TGCGCCAGCAGCGGATCCGGGACGGGGTATGGCTACACCTTC.

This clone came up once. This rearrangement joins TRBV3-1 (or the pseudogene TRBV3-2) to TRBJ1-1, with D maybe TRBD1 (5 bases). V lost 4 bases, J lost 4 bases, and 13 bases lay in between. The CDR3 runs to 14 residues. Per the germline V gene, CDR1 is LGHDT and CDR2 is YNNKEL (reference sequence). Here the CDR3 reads CASSLQGYRTEAFF. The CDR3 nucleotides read TGTGCCAGCAGCCTTCAGGGATATCGCACTGAAGCTTTCTTT.